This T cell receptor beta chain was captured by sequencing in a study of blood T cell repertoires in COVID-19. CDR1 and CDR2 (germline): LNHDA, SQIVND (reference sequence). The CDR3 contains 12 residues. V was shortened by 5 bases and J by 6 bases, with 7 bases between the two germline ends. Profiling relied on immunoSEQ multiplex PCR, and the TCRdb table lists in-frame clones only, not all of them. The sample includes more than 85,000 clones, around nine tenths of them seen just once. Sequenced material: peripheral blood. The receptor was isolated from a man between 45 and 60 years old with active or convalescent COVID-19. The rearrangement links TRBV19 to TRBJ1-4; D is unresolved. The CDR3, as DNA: TGTGCCAGTAGTGCCACAGATGAAAAACTGTTTTTT. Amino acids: CASSATDEKLFF.